What follows is one TCR beta chain and its context. The antigen remains undetermined. The sample originates from a study of beta chain features in type 1 diabetes. Study-level information: There was similarity between patients and healthy donors in age, gender and cell yields.

All of the isolated RNA was reverse transcribed, so expressed TCRB transcripts were sequenced. Measured with immunoSEQ multiplex PCR; TCRdb has only the in-frame clones, and not every one. The data hold around 500,000 clones, with about an eighth observed a single time. The study's findings and limits: Whatever favoring of shorter templates PCR might show would apply equally to patients and controls. Resolution of whether HLA type affects TCRB rearrangement was not achieved here.

With V trimmed by 4 bases and J by 4 bases, 4 bases remained unmatched. Germline CDR1 reads SGDLS; CDR2 reads YYNGEE. This CDR3 contains 14 residues. The TCR originated in a woman between 18 and 29 years old in good health. The gene calls are TRBV9 and TRBJ2-7; 11 bases align to TRBD1. The sequenced sample consisted of naive CD4+ T cells from blood. The chain's CDR3 is CASSRTGGRYEQYF. In DNA form, the CDR3 reads TGTGCCAGCAGCCGGACAGGGGGCCGGTACGAGCAGTACTTC.